What follows describes a single T cell receptor (beta chain). What it recognizes is unknown. During colonoscopy, one to two rectal pinch biopsies were collected. Before the diagnostic colonoscopy, ulcerative colitis patients were free of immunosuppressive medication. There are 17 residues in the CDR3. In germline, CDR1 is SQVTM, CDR2 ANQGSEA. V shed 1 base and J shed 0 bases, with 15 bases lying between them. This sample stems from a study of pediatric ulcerative colitis. Study details: Fewer than 10 patients showed pancolitis and two showed left-sided colitis.

The assay was immunoSEQ multiplex PCR, and TCRdb's table has in-frame clones only and misses some. The sample lists tens of thousands of clones, about 67% occurring once. Overall study findings and caveats: Substantially fewer templates came from a couple of patients' blood samples. This repertoire reflects total lymphocytes rather than subpopulations like regulatory T cells.

Sequenced: gut tissue. V is TRBV29-1 and J is TRBJ2-2, with D perhaps TRBD1 (6 bases). The TCR comes from a boy between 10 and 17 years old with severe ulcerative colitis. CDR3 amino acids: CSVEGFQGQANTGELFF. CDR3 sequence (DNA): TGCAGCGTTGAAGGTTTCCAGGGACAAGCGAACACCGGGGAGCTGTTTTTT.